This T cell receptor beta chain was recorded in a study of blood T cell repertoires in COVID-19 (dated by TCRdb to 2020 to 2022). For the study in its entirety: Collaborator samples came from the United States, Italy and Spain and covered acute and convalescent phases of COVID-19. The material from the prospective study consisted of cDNA or gDNA derived from T cells, B-cell-depleted T cells, or PBMCs. Subjects who had been exposed to COVID-19, were actively infected with it, or had recovered from it provided the deeply sampled blood TCRbeta repertoires that made up the dataset. The repertoires were released in a freely available public database meant as a resource for research on the immune response to SARS-CoV-2. Samples came from the ongoing ImmuneRACE study (first 160 participants) plus 1,254 subjects from 6 global collaborators. Sample metadata almost always included a de-identified subject ID, COVID-19 status, age in years and sex. HLA class I and class II types, where available, came from metadata supplied by the sample provider rather than from assay-based typing.

What the work shows at the level of the full study, not this receptor alone: Clinical and demographic metadata were provided uncurated, with the amount varying by source and participant.

A remark on this clone: What antigen it recognizes has not been identified. No base quality values were provided; no much bigger clone lies one nucleotide off.

Whole blood was collected in K2EDTA tubes by collaborating institutions according to the institutions' own protocols. For TCRbeta analysis, collaborator samples were shipped as frozen whole blood, as isolated PBMCs, or as DNA extracted from either sample type. The germline V gene supplies CDR1 SGHRS and CDR2 YFSETQ. V and J are trimmed by 1 base and 7 bases, and the gene matches miss 8 bases of the junction. From its cysteine to its phenylalanine, the CDR3 spans 15 amino acids. Only CDR3 DNA is held: 45 bases, read in frame from base 1. TCRbeta CDR3 regions were amplified from genomic DNA by means of the immunoSEQ Assay, a bias-controlled multiplex PCR. Processing in the source paper ran as follows. The number of nucleated cells in each sample was estimated by amplification of reference gene primers within the assay. To quantify the absolute abundance of each unique TCRbeta CDR3 rearrangement, sequence reads were collapsed and filtered. For each sample, productive Simpson clonality was calculated as the square root of Simpson's diversity index over productive rearrangements. The table was pulled from immuneACCESS by TCRdb, which kept in-frame rearrangements only. Such tables lose some clones; where checked, under half of the loss comes from unresolved V genes, and the rest has no known cause. V, J and clone size are those of that table, while D and trimming were read from the DNA. The sample has about 230,000 clones on record, about 84% of them singletons. The ten largest clones take up approximately 7.2% of the sample.

The sequence joins TRBV5-1 to TRBJ2-3; 8 central bases correspond to TRBD1. The sample was peripheral blood. This sequence originates from a woman aged 80 or older with acute or convalescent COVID-19. The nucleotide sequence reads as follows: TGCGCCAGCAGCTTGACAGGGGGGATTCCAAATACGCAGTATTTT. Its amino acids are CASSLTGGIPNTQYF.